The 23 T cell receptor beta chains below all came from one sample that was sequenced in a study of a mutant IDH1 vaccine in newly diagnosed glioma. Indicated time point: week 47, end of study. What each vaccine dose contained was 300 ug of mutant IDH1 20-mer peptide, accompanied by topical imiquimod. Produced via immunoSEQ multiplex PCR; TCRdb's table is partial and in-frame only. The sample lists roughly 43,000 clones, about 80% seen once, with roughly 20% in the top ten. Their antigen targets remain unknown. The source was PBMCs, collected from a glioma patient whose treatment included an IDH1 peptide vaccine. These receptors all stem from a man aged 18 to 30 with glioma. Some clones in this sample may be carry-over from other donors' samples.

The chain joins TRBV7-9 to TRBJ2-7; no definite D call. CDR3 length equals 11 residues. Trimming took off 1 base at V and 7 bases at J, with 5 bases between the two ends. Germline V lookup: CDR1 SEHNR, CDR2 FQNEAQ (reference sequence). In nucleotides, the CDR3 is TGTGCCAGCAGCTTAGGACCGGAGCAGTACTTC. Translated, it gives CASSLGPEQYF. Drawing the rest from reference TRBV7-9 and TRBJ2-7, the complete variable domain is DTGVSQNPRHKITKRGQNVTFRCDPISEHNRLYWYRQTLGQGPEFLTYFQNEAQLEKSRLLSDRFSAERPKGSFSTLEIQRTEQGDSAMYLCASSLGPEQYFGPGTRLTVT.

This sequence joins TRBV7-2 and TRBJ1-1, with D hard to call. The CDR3 spans 16 residues. V lost 2 bases, J lost 2 bases, and 15 bases lay in between. CDR1 is SGHTA, CDR2 FQGNSA, per germline. Here the CDR3 reads CASSLLHTPSNTEAFF. CDR3 DNA sequence: TGTGCCAGCAGCTTATTACACACGCCAAGTAACACTGAAGCTTTCTTT. Variable domain in full (rest from reference TRBV7-2 and TRBJ1-1): GAGVSQSPSNKVTEKGKDVELRCDPISGHTALYWYRQSLGQGLEFLIYFQGNSAPDKSGLPSDRFSAERTGGSVSTLTIQRTQQEDSAVYLCASSLLHTPSNTEAFFGQGTRLTVV.

The CDR3 region has the DNA TGTGCCAGCAGCTTGGAGCGGGGGGTTAACAATGAGCAGTTCTTC. Translating gives CASSLERGVNNEQFF. The chain joins TRBV7-3 to TRBJ2-1; 9 bases match TRBD2. The junction had 5 bases not matched to a gene; V was cut back by 3 bases and J by 5 bases. CDR3 length: 15 amino acids. Germline V CDR1 and CDR2: SGHTA, FQGTGA.

The chain uses TRBV7-2 and TRBJ2-7, with D possibly TRBD2 on 5 matching bases. V was shortened by 5 bases and J by 0 bases, with 14 bases between the two germline ends. The germline V gene has CDR1 SGHTA and CDR2 FQGNSA. This CDR3 region has 15 residues. The CDR3 DNA reads as TGTGCCAGCAGCCGGCTAGCCTTGAACTCCTACGAGCAGTACTTC. It translates to CASSRLALNSYEQYF.

The rearrangement joins TRBV30 to TRBJ1-3; 9 bases are a match to TRBD1. The trim removed 6 bases at V and 0 bases at J, leaving 6 bases unmatched. Germline V gives CDR1 GTSNPN, CDR2 SVGIG (reference sequence). CDR3 length equals 15 residues. This chain's CDR3 is CACNRGLLSGNTIYF. For the CDR3, the DNA is TGTGCCTGCAACAGGGGGCTCCTCTCTGGAAACACCATATATTTT.

The CDR3 loop reads CAISRGGAGEKLFF. CDR3 nucleotide sequence: TGTGCCATCAGTAGAGGGGGCGCCGGTGAAAAACTGTTTTTT. The J gene is TRBJ1-4, the V gene TRBV10-3, with TRBD1 matching 7 bases. Per germline, CDR1 ENHRY and CDR2 SYGVKD. Losses at the gene ends were 5 bases for V and 7 bases for J; bases not matched to a gene: 7. The CDR3 is made up of 14 amino acids.

The chain is built from TRBV2 and TRBJ1-5; D perhaps matches TRBD1 (5 bases). This CDR3 has 14 residues. The ends were cut back, 4 bases at V and 5 bases at J, with 12 bases in the middle. Germline assignment: CDR1 SNHLY and CDR2 FYNNEI. CDR3 in DNA: TGTGCCAGCAGTGGACAGCTCGGGGATCAGCCCCAGCATTTT. This sequence encodes CASSGQLGDQPQHF.

The chain joins TRBV30 to TRBJ2-7; D is undetermined. V was pared by 3 bases and J by 1 base, with 10 bases between. Germline CDR1 is GTSNPN and CDR2 is SVGIG (reference sequence). The CDR3 spans 13 residues. The CDR3: CAWRPPVSYEQYF. The CDR3 DNA sequence: TGTGCCTGGAGGCCACCAGTGTCCTACGAGCAGTACTTC. Full variable domain (remainder filled in from reference TRBV30 and TRBJ2-7): SQTIHQWPATLVQPVGSPLSLECTVEGTSNPNLYWYRQAAGRGLQLLFYSVGIGQISSEVPQNLSASRPQDRQFILSSKKLLLSDSGFYLCAWRPPVSYEQYFGPGTRLTVT.

The chain has TRBV19 and TRBJ1-5; D remains ambiguous. CDR1 is LNHDA, CDR2 SQIVND, per germline (reference sequence). V was cut by 1 base and J by 11 bases, with 6 bases left in between. The CDR3 runs 11 residues. This chain's CDR3 is CASSIGSTQHF. The DNA for the CDR3 is TGTGCCAGTAGTATAGGAAGTACCCAGCATTTT.

This chain uses TRBV5-1 with TRBJ1-2; D gene ambiguous. CDR1 is SGHRS and CDR2 is YFSETQ in the germline V gene. The CDR3 has 16 residues. The V end lost 4 bases, the J end lost 0 bases, and 16 bases lay between the germline ends. The CDR3 DNA follows: TGCGCCAGCAGCCCAGAGAGGTGGTCTTCTAACTATGGCTACACCTTC. Translating it yields CASSPERWSSNYGYTF.

The chain combines TRBV19 with TRBJ2-7; the match to TRBD2 covers 9 bases. The CDR3 length is 15 residues. With 3 bases clipped from V and 3 bases from J, the junction kept 6 bases outside the gene matches. Germline V gene sequence: CDR1 LNHDA, CDR2 SQIVND (reference sequence). Written as DNA, the CDR3 is TGTGCCAGTAGTATTTCTAGCGGGATTTTCTACGAGCAGTACTTC. It translates to CASSISSGIFYEQYF.

The V and J genes are TRBV5-1 and TRBJ2-7; the match to TRBD1 covers 7 bases. This CDR3 has 12 amino acids. Germline V gene data show CDR1 as SGHRS and CDR2 as YFSETQ. J was trimmed by 6 bases and V by 2 bases; bases with no gene match: 2. CDR3 region: CASSFSGGEQYF. CDR3 sequence (DNA): TGCGCCAGCAGCTTCTCAGGGGGCGAGCAGTACTTC. The whole variable domain, remainder taken from reference TRBV5-1 and TRBJ2-7, is KAGVTQTPRYLIKTRGQQVTLSCSPISGHRSVSWYQQTPGQGLQFLFEYFSETQRNKGNFPGRFSGRQFSNSRSEMNVSTLELGDSALYLCASSFSGGEQYFGPGTRLTVT.

The rearrangement uses TRBV5-7 and TRBJ2-1; 12 bases are shared with TRBD1. TRBV5-7 counts as an open reading frame of uncertain function. J lost 9 bases, V lost 1 base, and 5 bases had no gene match. This CDR3 contains 15 residues. The CDR3, as DNA: TGTGCCAGCAGCTTGAGGGGACAGGGGGCGCCTGAGCAGTTCTTC. Residues: CASSLRGQGAPEQFF.

CDR3 residues: CAWSRGGPGNTIYF. CDR3 DNA sequence: TGTGCCTGGAGCAGGGGGGGGCCGGGAAACACCATATATTTT. The chain combines TRBV30 with TRBJ1-3, with TRBD1 matching over 7 bases. Germline CDR1 reads GTSNPN; CDR2 reads SVGIG (reference sequence). The CDR3 consists of 14 residues. J lost 4 bases, V lost 3 bases, and 6 bases had no gene match.

This chain joins TRBV30 and TRBJ2-5; the D is unclear. CDR3 size: 14 residues. V lost 6 bases and J 2 bases, leaving 16 bases between the germline ends. The germline V gene has CDR1 GTSNPN and CDR2 SVGIG (reference sequence). The CDR3 nucleotides read TGTGCCTGCCGCTCGAGGCGGAAACAAGAGACCCAGTACTTC. It yields the protein CACRSRRKQETQYF.

V is TRBV5-4 and J is TRBJ2-2, with 7 bases aligning to TRBD1. Per the germline V gene, CDR1 is SGHNT and CDR2 is YYREEE (reference sequence). The CDR3 runs to 15 residues. V shed 3 bases and J 4 bases; nucleotides not matched to a gene: 6. For the CDR3, the DNA is TGTGCCAGCAGCTCCGGGACAGCTTTCACCGGGGAGCTGTTTTTT. Translation gives CASSSGTAFTGELFF.

V is TRBV30 and J is TRBJ1-2, with a tentative D call TRBD1 (6 bases). Trimming left V 2 bases short and J 4 bases short, with 11 bases between. There are 13 residues in the CDR3. Looked up from germline, CDR1 is GTSNPN and CDR2 is SVGIG (reference sequence). CDR3 residues: CAWSLGAIYGYTF. In nucleotides, the CDR3 is TGTGCCTGGAGTTTGGGGGCGATCTATGGCTACACCTTC.

The V gene is TRBV19, the J gene TRBJ1-3, with D maybe TRBD1 (5 bases). Germline CDR1 and CDR2: LNHDA and SQIVND (reference sequence). V was shortened by 5 bases and J by 4 bases, with 18 bases between the two germline ends. The CDR3 has 16 residues. As DNA, the CDR3 is TGTGCCAGTAGTCCTCTTGGGACCTCTATCGGAAACACCATATATTTT. This translates into CASSPLGTSIGNTIYF.

This clone has more than one count but fewer than ten. The chain uses TRBV5-1 and TRBJ1-3; no clear D gene. V was pared by 1 base and J by 6 bases, with 11 bases between. From germline, CDR1 is SGHRS and CDR2 YFSETQ. The CDR3 is made up of 14 amino acids. The CDR3 sequence is CASSLSGWQNTIYF. The CDR3 DNA sequence: TGCGCCAGCAGCTTGTCGGGTTGGCAAAACACCATATATTTT.

This clone was picked up one time. V and J are TRBV6-6 and TRBJ1-1; D is possibly TRBD1 (6 bases). Germline V gene data show CDR1 as MNHNY and CDR2 as SVGAGI (reference sequence). The CDR3 contains 12 residues. Between the trimmed V and J ends, which lost 5 bases and 11 bases, there was a span of 15 bases. The CDR3 nucleotides are TGTGCCAGCAGTCAGGGACAACCGAGGGCTTTCTTT. It codes for CASSQGQPRAFF.

The chain combines TRBV19 with TRBJ1-5; 8 positions agree with TRBD1. Per germline, CDR1 LNHDA and CDR2 SQIVND (reference sequence). The CDR3 is 19 residues long. V trimming: 5 bases; J trimming: 3 bases; junction bases outside the gene matches: 18. The CDR3 coding sequence is TGTGCCAGTAGTTGTCGCCAGGAAGATCCCAGGGGGCTCAATCAGCCCCAGCATTTT. Translating it yields CASSCRQEDPRGLNQPQHF.

This chain joins TRBV10-3 and TRBJ1-1; D call uncertain. Deletions cut 0 bases from V and 0 bases from J, with 8 bases between. The germline V gene encodes CDR1 ENHRY and CDR2 SYGVKD. The CDR3 is 15 residues long. The CDR3 region has the DNA TGTGCCATCAGTGAGTCGCAGGACTTGAACACTGAAGCTTTCTTT. Its translation is CAISESQDLNTEAFF.

The V gene is TRBV5-1, the J gene TRBJ1-1; D is perhaps TRBD1 (5 bases). The CDR3 loop spans 18 amino acids. Trimming took 3 bases from V and 0 from J, leaving 21 bases between them. Germline V gene data show CDR1 as SGHRS and CDR2 as YFSETQ. The CDR3 protein is CASSWVTTGTGMNTEAFF. The CDR3 DNA is TGCGCCAGCAGCTGGGTAACAACCGGAACAGGCATGAACACTGAAGCTTTCTTT.